The rows below give T cell receptor beta chains drawn from one sample of a study of response to subunit inactivated influenza vaccine. Each CDR3 protein is one row after TCRdb ran MiXCR on the RT-PCR reads. The table shows hundreds of thousands of distinct CDR3 sequences, with more than 15% occurring only once. Source: CD4+ T cells sorted from PBMCs, taken less than 25 months after vaccination. Source of these receptors: a man between 50 and 70 years old who received an inactivated influenza vaccine. The CDR3 runs from the conserved cysteine through the conserved F or W. Fields, in order: clone size, V gene, J gene, D gene, CDR3 DNA, CDR3 protein. D genes are given only for firm matches. Part of the rows lack a size; the others show once, few, many or a class for expanded clones.

abundance: few
v_gene: TRBV4-3
j_gene: TRBJ2-2
d_gene: NA
CDR3nt: TGCGCCAGCAGCCAAGGAAGGACGGTGAACACCGGGGAGCTGTTTTTT
CDR3aa: CASSQGRTVNTGELFF

abundance: few
v_gene: TRBV10-3
j_gene: TRBJ1-2
d_gene: NA
CDR3nt: TGTGCCATCGGTCATCAACAGACTAACTATGGCTACACCTTC
CDR3aa: CAIGHQQTNYGYTF

abundance: many
v_gene: TRBV18
j_gene: TRBJ2-2
d_gene: TRBD2
CDR3nt: TGTGCCAGCTCCCTAGCGGGAGCTGGTACCGGGGAGCTGTTTTTT
CDR3aa: CASSLAGAGTGELFF

abundance: NA
v_gene: TRBV5-1
j_gene: TRBJ2-5
d_gene: NA
CDR3nt: TGCGCCAGCAGACGGGGGGGACAGGAAGAGACCCAGTACTTC
CDR3aa: CASRRGGQEETQYF

abundance: NA
v_gene: TRBV10-3
j_gene: TRBJ2-5
d_gene: TRBD1
CDR3nt: TGTGCCATCAGTGGAGGGACAGAATTTCAAGAGACCCAGTACTTC
CDR3aa: CAISGGTEFQETQYF

abundance: few
v_gene: TRBV12-3/TRBV12-4
j_gene: TRBJ1-4
d_gene: TRBD1
CDR3nt: TGTGCCAGCCAGGGGGTTGGGGAAAAACTGTTTTTT
CDR3aa: CASQGVGEKLFF

abundance: few
v_gene: TRBV12-3/TRBV12-4
j_gene: TRBJ1-1
d_gene: TRBD1
CDR3nt: TGTGCCAGCAGTCCGACAGGGGGGTTCACTGAAGCTTTCTTT
CDR3aa: CASSPTGGFTEAFF

abundance: NA
v_gene: TRBV9
j_gene: TRBJ2-1
d_gene: TRBD2
CDR3nt: TGTGCCAGCAGCGACCTAGCGGCCTCTGGGAATGAGCAGTTCTTC
CDR3aa: CASSDLAASGNEQFF

abundance: few
v_gene: TRBV7-9
j_gene: TRBJ2-7
d_gene: TRBD2
CDR3nt: TGTGCCAGCAGCTTAAACCCGGGACTAGCGGGGAAGTACGAGCAGTACTTC
CDR3aa: CASSLNPGLAGKYEQYF

abundance: NA
v_gene: TRBV7-3
j_gene: TRBJ2-1
d_gene: NA
CDR3nt: TGTGCCAGCAGCCCTAATAGTGACAGCACCTACAATGAGCAGTTCTTC
CDR3aa: CASSPNSDSTYNEQFF

abundance: few
v_gene: TRBV6-1
j_gene: TRBJ1-1
d_gene: TRBD1
CDR3nt: TGTGCCAGCAGGCAAGACAGGGTGGGGCGTTATTCAACTGAAGCTTTCTTT
CDR3aa: CASRQDRVGRYSTEAFF

abundance: few
v_gene: TRBV30
j_gene: TRBJ2-1
d_gene: TRBD2
CDR3nt: TGTGCCTGGAGTGTGGGGGGGTTTAGGGATGAGCAGTTCTTC
CDR3aa: CAWSVGGFRDEQFF

abundance: few
v_gene: TRBV29-1
j_gene: TRBJ2-7
d_gene: NA
CDR3nt: TGCAGCGCCAAACAGGGTGGTTCCTACGAGCAGTACTTC
CDR3aa: CSAKQGGSYEQYF

abundance: few
v_gene: TRBV12-3/TRBV12-4
j_gene: TRBJ1-6
d_gene: NA
CDR3nt: TGTGCCAGCAGTTTCTCGAGGGGGAGCAATTCACCCCTCCACTTT
CDR3aa: CASSFSRGSNSPLHF

abundance: few
v_gene: TRBV27
j_gene: TRBJ2-7
d_gene: TRBD1
CDR3nt: TGTGCCAGCAGTAAGGGGACAGGGTCCACTAGCTCCTACGAGCAGTACTTC
CDR3aa: CASSKGTGSTSSYEQYF

abundance: NA
v_gene: TRBV28
j_gene: TRBJ2-3
d_gene: TRBD2
CDR3nt: TGTGCCAGCAGTTTGCTAGCGGGAGGATCACCAACTAGCACAGATACGCAGTATTTT
CDR3aa: CASSLLAGGSPTSTDTQYF

abundance: NA
v_gene: TRBV30
j_gene: TRBJ2-2
d_gene: TRBD1
CDR3nt: TGTGCCGCACAGGGGGCGGGCACCGGGGAGCTGTTTTTT
CDR3aa: CAAQGAGTGELFF

abundance: NA
v_gene: TRBV20-1
j_gene: TRBJ1-4
d_gene: NA
CDR3nt: TGCAGTGCTAGAGCCGTTCGGGGGGCCCGGAGTGAAAAACTGTTTTTT
CDR3aa: CSARAVRGARSEKLFF

abundance: NA
v_gene: TRBV11-2
j_gene: TRBJ2-1
d_gene: TRBD2
CDR3nt: TGTGCCAGCAGGAGTGGCGGGGGGGCCTTTGAGCAGTTCTTC
CDR3aa: CASRSGGGAFEQFF

abundance: NA
v_gene: TRBV4-3
j_gene: TRBJ1-6
d_gene: NA
CDR3nt: TGCGCCAGCAGCCAAGGGGCGTCCAGGGCGGATTCACCCCTCCACTTT
CDR3aa: CASSQGASRADSPLHF

abundance: NA
v_gene: TRBV3-1
j_gene: TRBJ1-1
d_gene: NA
CDR3nt: TGTGCCAGCAGCCAGATGGCCATGAACACTGAAGCTTTCTTT
CDR3aa: CASSQMAMNTEAFF

abundance: many
v_gene: TRBV24-1
j_gene: TRBJ2-3
d_gene: TRBD2
CDR3nt: TGTGCCACCAGTGAGACCGGGACTAGCGCTACAGATACGCAGTATTTT
CDR3aa: CATSETGTSATDTQYF

abundance: NA
v_gene: TRBV11-2
j_gene: TRBJ2-3
d_gene: NA
CDR3nt: TGTGCCAGCAGCTCAACATACCGGGGTTTTACGCAGTATTTT
CDR3aa: CASSSTYRGFTQYF

abundance: few
v_gene: TRBV19
j_gene: TRBJ2-3
d_gene: NA
CDR3nt: TGTGCCAGCCAGAGGGCTGGTAGGTCTGGAGATACGCAGTATTTT
CDR3aa: CASQRAGRSGDTQYF

abundance: NA
v_gene: TRBV4-2
j_gene: TRBJ2-1
d_gene: TRBD2
CDR3nt: TGTGCCAGCAGCCAAGATCGAGGACTAGGTGCGATTGGTGAGCAGTTCTTC
CDR3aa: CASSQDRGLGAIGEQFF

abundance: few
v_gene: TRBV7-2
j_gene: TRBJ1-1
d_gene: NA
CDR3nt: TGTGCCAGCAGGCTCGGAACTGAAGCTTTCTTT
CDR3aa: CASRLGTEAFF

abundance: few
v_gene: TRBV11-3
j_gene: TRBJ2-1
d_gene: NA
CDR3nt: TGTGCCAGCAGCTTAGATTCCCAGGTTACATACAATGAGCAGTTCTTC
CDR3aa: CASSLDSQVTYNEQFF

abundance: few
v_gene: TRBV7-6
j_gene: TRBJ2-5
d_gene: NA
CDR3nt: TGTGCCAGCAGCTTAGAGAACTCCGGGACCCAGTACTTC
CDR3aa: CASSLENSGTQYF

abundance: many
v_gene: TRBV10-3
j_gene: TRBJ2-1
d_gene: TRBD2
CDR3nt: TGTGCCATCAGTGTCCTAGCGGACTACAATGAGCAGTTCTTC
CDR3aa: CAISVLADYNEQFF

abundance: few
v_gene: TRBV2
j_gene: TRBJ1-3
d_gene: NA
CDR3nt: TGTGCCGGACGCCGGGGAGTGGGGGCGTCTGGAAACACCATATATTTT
CDR3aa: CAGRRGVGASGNTIYF

abundance: few
v_gene: TRBV7-6
j_gene: TRBJ2-5
d_gene: NA
CDR3nt: TGTGCCAGCAGCTTAAGTGGTCAGTACCAAGAGACCCAGTACTTC
CDR3aa: CASSLSGQYQETQYF

abundance: NA
v_gene: TRBV7-2
j_gene: TRBJ2-3
d_gene: TRBD2
CDR3nt: TGTGCCAGCAGCTCCGGGGGGGCCCGGTCAGATACGCAGTATTTT
CDR3aa: CASSSGGARSDTQYF

abundance: NA
v_gene: TRBV7-9
j_gene: TRBJ1-2
d_gene: TRBD1
CDR3nt: TGTGCCAGCAGCAGGGCCGGGACAGGGGTTACCTATGGCTACACCTTC
CDR3aa: CASSRAGTGVTYGYTF

abundance: few
v_gene: TRBV12-3/TRBV12-4
j_gene: TRBJ2-1
d_gene: NA
CDR3nt: TGTGCCAGCAGCTACGGGGGGCCCAAATACAATGAGCAGTTCTTC
CDR3aa: CASSYGGPKYNEQFF

abundance: NA
v_gene: TRBV2
j_gene: TRBJ2-2
d_gene: TRBD1
CDR3nt: TGTGCCAGCCAGACCGGACAGGGTAGGACCGGGGAGCTGTTTTTT
CDR3aa: CASQTGQGRTGELFF

abundance: NA
v_gene: TRBV20-1
j_gene: TRBJ2-7
d_gene: NA
CDR3nt: TGCAGTGCTAGCAGTGTCTCGGACGAGCAGTACTTC
CDR3aa: CSASSVSDEQYF

abundance: NA
v_gene: TRBV7-2
j_gene: TRBJ2-7
d_gene: NA
CDR3nt: TGTGCCAGCAGCCCCAGCCAGGGGTTCGAGCAGTACTTC
CDR3aa: CASSPSQGFEQYF

abundance: few
v_gene: TRBV28
j_gene: TRBJ2-7
d_gene: NA
CDR3nt: TGTGCCAGCACCCTAGGGGATACAGGTAACGTCGTGCGCGAGCAGTACTTC
CDR3aa: CASTLGDTGNVVREQYF

abundance: NA
v_gene: TRBV28
j_gene: TRBJ2-3
d_gene: NA
CDR3nt: TGTGCCAGCAGTTTGACCGGGGGCATAGATACGCAGTATTTT
CDR3aa: CASSLTGGIDTQYF

abundance: few
v_gene: TRBV12-3/TRBV12-4
j_gene: TRBJ2-5
d_gene: TRBD2
CDR3nt: TGTGCCAGCAGTTTAAGGGGTAGCGGGAAGGAGACCCAGTACTTC
CDR3aa: CASSLRGSGKETQYF

abundance: NA
v_gene: TRBV15
j_gene: TRBJ2-3
d_gene: TRBD2
CDR3nt: TGTGCCACCAGCACCCGCGGCGGGAGGAATACAGATACGCAGTATTTT
CDR3aa: CATSTRGGRNTDTQYF

abundance: NA
v_gene: TRBV20-1
j_gene: TRBJ1-6
d_gene: NA
CDR3nt: TGCAGTGCTAGAGATCTCTTGGCGCTTCGGTCACCCCTCCACTTT
CDR3aa: CSARDLLALRSPLHF

abundance: few
v_gene: TRBV7-2
j_gene: TRBJ2-5
d_gene: NA
CDR3nt: TGTGCCAGCAGCCGAGGACTGAGGCAAGAGACCCAGTACTTC
CDR3aa: CASSRGLRQETQYF

abundance: NA
v_gene: TRBV29-1
j_gene: TRBJ2-1
d_gene: NA
CDR3nt: TGCAGCGCCGGAGACGGGACGGGGTACAATGAGCAGTTCTTC
CDR3aa: CSAGDGTGYNEQFF

abundance: NA
v_gene: TRBV21-1
j_gene: TRBJ2-3
d_gene: NA
CDR3nt: TGTGCCAGCAGCAAATGTTGTGGGACAGGGGCCCCCTCTAGCACAGATACGCAGTATTTT
CDR3aa: CASSKCCGTGAPSSTDTQYF

abundance: NA
v_gene: TRBV7-3
j_gene: TRBJ2-7
d_gene: NA
CDR3nt: TGTGCCAGCAGCTTAACGCCTACAGGGGAGGACGAGCAGTACTTC
CDR3aa: CASSLTPTGEDEQYF

abundance: few
v_gene: TRBV4-3
j_gene: TRBJ2-4
d_gene: NA
CDR3nt: TGCGCCAGCAGCCCGGACCCCCGGGGAGCCAAAAACATTCAGTACTTC
CDR3aa: CASSPDPRGAKNIQYF

abundance: few
v_gene: TRBV29-1
j_gene: TRBJ2-2
d_gene: NA
CDR3nt: TGCAGCGTCAGGGGTTGGACCGGGGAGCTGTTTTTT
CDR3aa: CSVRGWTGELFF

abundance: NA
v_gene: TRBV4-2
j_gene: TRBJ2-7
d_gene: TRBD2
CDR3nt: TGTGCCAGCAGCCCCCGTGGGGCAGCGGGGGGGCTTGAGCAGTACTTC
CDR3aa: CASSPRGAAGGLEQYF

abundance: NA
v_gene: TRBV2
j_gene: TRBJ1-1
d_gene: NA
CDR3nt: TGTGCCAGCAACGTGTGGTCGAACACTGAAGCTTTCTTT
CDR3aa: CASNVWSNTEAFF

abundance: NA
v_gene: TRBV6-1
j_gene: TRBJ2-1
d_gene: TRBD2
CDR3nt: TGTGCCAGCACCATTACAAGGTCTAGCGGGGACTACAATGAGCAGTTCTTC
CDR3aa: CASTITRSSGDYNEQFF

abundance: few
v_gene: TRBV18
j_gene: TRBJ1-2
d_gene: NA
CDR3nt: TGTGCCAGCTCACCCGATGGACGAGGTAGAAGTGGCTACACCTTC
CDR3aa: CASSPDGRGRSGYTF

abundance: NA
v_gene: TRBV5-1
j_gene: TRBJ2-7
d_gene: TRBD1
CDR3nt: TGCGCCAGCAGCCGAATCACAGGGGCGGCCTACGAGCAGTACTTC
CDR3aa: CASSRITGAAYEQYF

abundance: few
v_gene: TRBV4-1
j_gene: TRBJ2-1
d_gene: NA
CDR3nt: TGCGCCAGCAGAAGTGGGGGCCTCACCCTCCGGAATGAGCAGTTCTTC
CDR3aa: CASRSGGLTLRNEQFF